This passage covers 20 T cell receptor beta chains from one sample sequenced in a study of molecular identifiers for immune sequencing clone quantification. TCRdb fed the PCR reads into MiXCR, producing one record per CDR3 protein. The sample includes about 640,000 distinct CDR3 sequences, 20% of them seen just once. Sequenced input: naive CD8+ T cells from blood, with Jurkat cell RNA spiked in. Subset described: FACS-sorted CD8+CD4-CCR7+CD45RA+ naive T cells. These receptors were obtained from a human donor in good health. Some libraries in this study had Jurkat cell RNA spiked in.

This clonotype was detected only a few times. The chain uses TRBV4-1 and TRBJ2-7, with a possible D match to TRBD1 (6 bases). Looked up from germline, CDR1 is MGHRA and CDR2 is YSYEKL. V was cut by 5 bases and J by 6 bases, with 11 bases left in between. This CDR3 region has 12 residues. CDR3 DNA: TGCGCCAGCAGCAGCACAGGGTTCGAGCAGTACTTC. Its translation is CASSSTGFEQYF.

This clonotype was observed a handful of times. J is TRBJ2-1 and V is TRBV6-5, with 10 nucleotides matching TRBD1. CDR1 is MNHEY and CDR2 is SVGAGI in the germline V gene. CDR3 size: 19 residues. V shed 0 bases and J 4 bases; nucleotides not matched to a gene: 12. The CDR3 reads CASSYSPPGDRGLYNEQFF. For the CDR3, the DNA is TGTGCCAGCAGTTACTCACCACCGGGCGACAGGGGGCTGTACAATGAGCAGTTCTTC.

The table lists this clonotype with a few counts. The CDR3 loop reads CASTGSGNQPQHF. Written as DNA, the CDR3 is TGTGCCAGCACAGGTTCAGGCAATCAGCCCCAGCATTTT. The chain recombines TRBV27 with TRBJ1-5, with D hard to call. Germline assignment: CDR1 MNHEY and CDR2 SMNVEV (reference sequence). Trimming left V 7 bases short and J 2 bases short, with 9 bases between. This CDR3 has 13 residues.

This chain uses TRBV10-3 with TRBJ2-7; possible D gene TRBD2, 6 bases. The CDR3 has 17 residues. V lost 2 bases, J lost 0 bases, and 17 bases lay in between. Germline CDR1 and CDR2: ENHRY and SYGVKD. The DNA for the CDR3 is TGTGCCATCAGTGAGGTCTCGGGGGAGAGGCGCTCCTACGAGCAGTACTTC. Amino acids: CAISEVSGERRSYEQYF.

This clonotype was observed at least ten times. The chain has TRBV10-3 and TRBJ2-7; D uncertain. The CDR3 sequence is 14 residues long. The V gene's germline CDR1 is ENHRY and CDR2 SYGVKD. V was pared by 4 bases and J by 2 bases, with 12 bases between. DNA for the CDR3: TGTGCCATCAGTGGACTGTCCTCTGCCTACGAGCAGTACTTC. Encoded protein: CAISGLSSAYEQYF.

This clonotype has at least ten counts. J is TRBJ1-2 and V is TRBV3-1; weak D call: TRBD1 (6 bases). Germline lookup yields CDR1 LGHDT and CDR2 YNNKEL (reference sequence). V was shortened by 1 base and J by 4 bases, with 16 bases between the two germline ends. The CDR3 is 16 residues long. CDR3 DNA sequence: TGTGCCAGCAGCCAAGCATGGACAGAGGATGGCTATGGCTACACCTTC. Translated, it gives CASSQAWTEDGYGYTF. The variable domain in full, with the rest retrieved from reference TRBV3-1 and TRBJ1-2, is DTAVSQTPKYLVTQMGNDKSIKCEQNLGHDTMYWYKQDSKKFLKIMFSYNNKELIINETVPNRFSPKSPDKAHLNLHINSLELGDSAVYFCASSQAWTEDGYGYTFGSGTRLTVV.

Regarding this clonotype: This may stem from a read error, because a much larger clone lies one nucleotide away. The missing conserved phenylalanine or tryptophan at the end of this CDR3 makes a read error likely. This chain links TRBV6-1 with TRBJ2-7; D is perhaps TRBD2 (6 bases). V was shortened by 2 bases and J by 5 bases, with 16 bases between the two germline ends. Germline V CDR1 and CDR2: MNHNS, SASEGT. The CDR3 sequence is 15 residues long. The DNA of the CDR3 is TGTGCCAGCAGTGAACCCGACCTTTCTAGCGACGAGCAGTACCTC. This gives the protein CASSEPDLSSDEQYL.

Concerning this clonotype: A much larger clone lies a single base off, so this may be a read error. V and J are TRBV6-5 and TRBJ2-3, with D possibly matching TRBD2 (7 bases). The germline gives CDR1 MNHEY, CDR2 SVGAGI. The CDR3 loop spans 16 amino acids. CDR3: CAGSFSGGPSTDTQYF. The CDR3 nucleotides are TGTGCCGGCAGTTTTTCGGGGGGCCCAAGCACAGATACGCAGTATTTT.

A word on this clonotype: A clone one base away is much larger, so this may be a read error. The conserved final phenylalanine or tryptophan is absent from the CDR3, which likely points to a read error. The V call is TRBV7-9, the J call TRBJ2-5; D may be TRBD1 (6 bases). The ends were cut back, 1 base at V and 5 bases at J, with 17 bases in the middle. Per the germline V gene, CDR1 is SEHNR and CDR2 is FQNEAQ (reference sequence). This CDR3 comprises 16 residues. The CDR3 DNA follows: TGTGCCAGCAGCTTAGTTGGGGGCGTTAAATACGAGACCCAGTACCTC. This gives the protein CASSLVGGVKYETQYL.

The gene calls are TRBV6-2 or TRBV6-3 and TRBJ2-7; D may be TRBD1 (6 bases). V lost 0 bases, J lost 2 bases, and 11 bases lay in between. This CDR3 contains 15 residues. Germline CDR1 reads MNHEY; CDR2 reads SVGEGT. CDR3 sequence reads: CASSYSVQGAYEQYF. The CDR3 region has the DNA TGTGCCAGCAGTTACTCAGTACAGGGTGCCTACGAGCAGTACTTC.

This clonotype was seen many times. The chain employs TRBV28 and TRBJ2-7, with D possibly matching TRBD1 (6 bases). The CDR3 has 13 amino acids. With 7 bases removed from V and 7 bases from J, the gap between germline ends came to 17 bases. Germline CDR1 MDHEN, CDR2 SYDVKM. CDR3 in amino acids: CASIGQGTLEQYF. The CDR3 DNA reads as TGTGCCAGCATAGGGCAGGGGACCCTAGAGCAGTACTTC.

The table lists this clonotype with many counts. The chain uses TRBV12-3 or TRBV12-4 and TRBJ2-5; D may be TRBD2 (6 bases). The CDR3 extends over 13 amino acids. Between the trimmed V and J ends, which lost 6 bases and 4 bases, there was a span of 12 bases. In nucleotides, the CDR3 is TGTGCCAGCAGACGGCCGGGGGTAGAGACCCAGTACTTC. Translation: CASRRPGVETQYF.

The chain recombines TRBV19 with TRBJ2-2; TRBD1 matches at 9 bases. J lost 4 bases, V lost 3 bases, and 9 bases had no gene match. In germline, CDR1 is LNHDA, CDR2 SQIVND (reference sequence). The CDR3 totals 17 residues. As DNA, the CDR3 is TGTGCCAGTAGTATTCATAACAGGGGGCCTGGCACCGGGGAGCTGTTTTTT. Translating it yields CASSIHNRGPGTGELFF.

V gene TRBV27 combines with J gene TRBJ2-5; a weak D match, TRBD1 (5 bases). This CDR3 comprises 13 residues. From germline, CDR1 is MNHEY and CDR2 SMNVEV (reference sequence). Trimming left V 7 bases short and J 1 base short, with 10 bases between. CDR3 sequence: CASKSQAQETQYF. The CDR3 region has the DNA TGTGCCAGCAAATCACAGGCCCAAGAGACCCAGTACTTC.

The table lists this clonotype with many counts. The CDR3: CASSYDNQPQHF. The DNA for the CDR3 is TGTGCCAGCAGTTACGACAATCAGCCCCAGCATTTT. The J gene is TRBJ1-5, the V gene TRBV6-2 or TRBV6-3; no reliable D call. CDR3 length: 12 residues. Germline CDR1 is MNHEY and CDR2 is SVGEGT. V dropped 2 bases and J dropped 3 bases, with 2 bases sitting between them.

A few counts support this clonotype. This chain connects TRBV29-1 to TRBJ2-1; D possibly corresponds to TRBD1 (5 bases). CDR1 and CDR2 from the germline V gene are SQVTM and ANQGSEA. V shed 8 bases and J shed 4 bases, with 9 bases lying between them. CDR3 length: 11 amino acids. The CDR3 DNA sequence: TGCAGCTCCAGGGATTACAATGAGCAGTTCTTC. This gives the protein CSSRDYNEQFF.

The rearrangement links TRBV19 to TRBJ2-1; 11 positions agree with TRBD2. V trimming: 10 bases; J trimming: 5 bases; junction bases outside the gene matches: 10. This CDR3 spans 15 amino acids. CDR1 is LNHDA, CDR2 SQIVND, per germline (reference sequence). CDR3 sequence reads: CANSPGTSGHNEQFF. Here the CDR3 DNA reads TGTGCCAATAGCCCCGGGACTAGCGGACACAATGAGCAGTTCTTC.

There are many counts of this clonotype. The chain joins TRBV19 to TRBJ1-5; possible D gene TRBD1, 5 bases. The CDR3 extends over 17 amino acids. Deletions cut 1 base from V and 1 base from J, with 14 bases between. The germline V gene encodes CDR1 LNHDA and CDR2 SQIVND (reference sequence). The CDR3 DNA is TGTGCCAGTAGTATAGTGGACACGGGTATGAGCAATCAGCCCCAGCATTTT. It yields the protein CASSIVDTGMSNQPQHF.

Concerning this clonotype: This may stem from a read error, because a much larger clone lies one nucleotide away. The CDR3 spells CSARALGDRYTEASF. CDR3 nucleotide sequence: TGCAGTGCTAGAGCTCTGGGGGATAGGTACACTGAAGCTTCCTTT. The chain has TRBV20-1 and TRBJ1-1, with TRBD1 as a possible D gene (5 bases). The CDR3 has 15 residues. Germline V gene sequence: CDR1 DFQATT, CDR2 SNEGSKA (reference sequence).

The table lists this clonotype with many counts. The chain recombines TRBV29-1 with TRBJ2-7, with 10 bases matching TRBD2. V was pared by 3 bases and J by 4 bases, with 6 bases of the junction left unmatched. The CDR3 covers 14 residues. CDR1 and CDR2 from the germline V gene are SQVTM and ANQGSEA. The CDR3 bases are TGCAGCGTTGATTTGGCTAGCGGGGGTTACGAGCAGTACTTC. Protein: CSVDLASGGYEQYF.